This T cell receptor beta chain comes out of a study of CXCR3-negative and CXCR3-positive naive CD8 T cells. Study-wide findings and caveats: Naive cells used TRBV-TRBJ genes in much the same way whether CXCR3-negative or CXCR3-positive; memory cells did not.

The study made its TRB cDNA libraries by 5' RACE, adding UMI labels. Using the 5' RACE reads, TCRdb records one entry per CDR3 protein without DNA. The sample has tens of thousands of distinct CDR3 sequences. Germline lookup yields CDR1 SGHTA and CDR2 FQGNSA. This CDR3 has 15 amino acids. Naive CD8+ T cells showed CD45RO-CCR7+CD27+CD95-. Points on this clonotype: Its cognate antigen is unknown.

This chain connects TRBV7-2 to TRBJ2-7; TCRdb's D call of TRBD1 is untestable without DNA. Sequenced sample: naive CXCR3- CD8+ T cells from blood. Subset indicated: CD45RO-CCR7+CD27+CD95- naive CD8+ T cells lacking CXCR3 (TNR3-). This clonotype was sampled from a human donor in good health. Some clones in this sample may be carry-over from other donors' samples. The CDR3 loop reads CASSVGTEPSYEQYF.